This T cell receptor beta chain was documented in a study of blood T cell repertoires in COVID-19. Study context: Italy, Spain and the United States were the sources of the convalescent and acute COVID-19 samples.

Germline CDR1 WNHNN, CDR2 SYGVQD (reference sequence). The CDR3 is 14 residues long. Trimming cost V 4 bases and J 6 bases, with 16 bases left between them. Libraries were prepared by immunoSEQ multiplex PCR; TCRdb keeps only in-frame clonotypes and omits some of them. The data contain 25,000 to 30,000 clones, about 92% of them singletons. This chain links TRBV10-1 with TRBJ2-7; a possible D gene is TRBD2 (6 bases). The sequencing sample was made of peripheral blood. The TCR originated in a woman aged 70-85 years with COVID-19, enrolled during active disease. This CDR3 reads CASSGGSTGGEQYF. CDR3 nucleotide sequence: TGCGCCAGCAGTGGGGGCTCCACCGGGGGCGAGCAGTACTTC.